The T cell receptor beta chain under discussion was sequenced for a study of control samples from healthy donors and cancer patients. Assay: immunoSEQ multiplex PCR; the TCRdb copy retains only in-frame clones and omits some. The table has over 120,000 clones, 91% seen once. V was trimmed by 4 bases and J by 2 bases, leaving 14 bases between them. CDR3 size: 15 residues. Looked up from germline, CDR1 is SGDLS and CDR2 is YYNGEE. The sequenced sample consisted of blood. This clonotype originated in a man aged 25 to 40 in good health. The chain is built from TRBV9 and TRBJ2-3; TRBD2 might be the D (6 bases). As DNA, the CDR3 is TGTGCCAGCAGCTCCCGGGGGTCCTACACAGATACGCAGTATTTT. Its translation: CASSSRGSYTDTQYF.